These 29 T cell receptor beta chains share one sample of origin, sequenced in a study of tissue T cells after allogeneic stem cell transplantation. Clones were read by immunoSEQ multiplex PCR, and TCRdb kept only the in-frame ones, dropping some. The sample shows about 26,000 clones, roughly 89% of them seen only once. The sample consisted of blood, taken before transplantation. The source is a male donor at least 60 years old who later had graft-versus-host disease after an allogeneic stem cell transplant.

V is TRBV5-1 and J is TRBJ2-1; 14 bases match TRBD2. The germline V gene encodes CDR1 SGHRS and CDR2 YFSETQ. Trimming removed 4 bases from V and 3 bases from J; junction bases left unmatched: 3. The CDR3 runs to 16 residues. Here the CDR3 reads CASSPGTSGSYNEQFF. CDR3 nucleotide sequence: TGCGCCAGCAGCCCCGGGACTAGCGGGAGCTACAATGAGCAGTTCTTC. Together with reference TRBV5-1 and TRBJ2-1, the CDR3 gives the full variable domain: KAGVTQTPRYLIKTRGQQVTLSCSPISGHRSVSWYQQTPGQGLQFLFEYFSETQRNKGNFPGRFSGRQFSNSRSEMNVSTLELGDSALYLCASSPGTSGSYNEQFFGPGTRLTVL.

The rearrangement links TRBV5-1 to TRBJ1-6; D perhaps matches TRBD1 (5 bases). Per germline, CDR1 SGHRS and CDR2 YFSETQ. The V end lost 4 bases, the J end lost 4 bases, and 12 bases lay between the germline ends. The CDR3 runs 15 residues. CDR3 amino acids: CASSVGRFYNSPLHF. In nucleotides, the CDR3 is TGCGCCAGCAGCGTGGGGCGTTTTTATAATTCACCCCTCCACTTT.

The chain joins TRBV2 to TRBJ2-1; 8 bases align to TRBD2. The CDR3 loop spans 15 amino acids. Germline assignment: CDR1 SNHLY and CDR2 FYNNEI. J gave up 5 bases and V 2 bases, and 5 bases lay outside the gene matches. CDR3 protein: CASSELAGPDNEQFF. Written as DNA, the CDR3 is TGTGCCAGCAGTGAACTAGCGGGCCCCGACAATGAGCAGTTCTTC. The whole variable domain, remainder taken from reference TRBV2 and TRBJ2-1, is EPEVTQTPSHQVTQMGQEVILRCVPISNHLYFYWYRQILGQKVEFLVSFYNNEISEKSEIFDDQFSVERPDGSNFTLKIRSTKLEDSAMYFCASSELAGPDNEQFFGPGTRLTVL.

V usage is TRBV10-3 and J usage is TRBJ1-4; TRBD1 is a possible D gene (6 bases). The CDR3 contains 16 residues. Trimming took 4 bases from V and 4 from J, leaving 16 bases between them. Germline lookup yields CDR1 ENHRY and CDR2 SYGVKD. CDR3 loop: CAISASQGRINEKLFF. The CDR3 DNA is TGTGCCATCAGTGCATCTCAGGGGCGTATTAATGAAAAACTGTTTTTT.

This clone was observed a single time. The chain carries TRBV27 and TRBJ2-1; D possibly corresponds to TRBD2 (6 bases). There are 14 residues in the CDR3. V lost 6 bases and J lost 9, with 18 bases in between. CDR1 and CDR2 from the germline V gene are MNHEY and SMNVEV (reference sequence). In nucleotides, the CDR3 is TGTGCCAGCAGCCGAACCGGAGGGCGGGGTGAGCAGTTCTTC. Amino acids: CASSRTGGRGEQFF.

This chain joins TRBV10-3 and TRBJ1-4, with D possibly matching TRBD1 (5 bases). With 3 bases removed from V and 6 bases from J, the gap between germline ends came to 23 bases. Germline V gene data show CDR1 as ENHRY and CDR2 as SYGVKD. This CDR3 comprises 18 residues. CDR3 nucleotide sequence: TGTGCCATCAGTGAAGCTCCGGCGCAACAGGCGCGAGATGAAAAACTGTTTTTT. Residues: CAISEAPAQQARDEKLFF.

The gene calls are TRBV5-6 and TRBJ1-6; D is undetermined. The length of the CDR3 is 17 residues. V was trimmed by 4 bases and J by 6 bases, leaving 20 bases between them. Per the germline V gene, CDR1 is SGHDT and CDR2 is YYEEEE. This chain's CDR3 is CASSNYLVTQTNSPLHF. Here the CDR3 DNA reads TGTGCCAGCAGCAATTATCTCGTAACACAGACTAATTCACCCCTCCACTTT.

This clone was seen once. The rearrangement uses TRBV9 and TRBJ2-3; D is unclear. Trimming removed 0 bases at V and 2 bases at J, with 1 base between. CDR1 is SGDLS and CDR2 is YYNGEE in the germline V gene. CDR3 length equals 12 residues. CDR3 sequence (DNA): TGTGCCAGCAGCGTAGTCACAGATACGCAGTATTTT. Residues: CASSVVTDTQYF. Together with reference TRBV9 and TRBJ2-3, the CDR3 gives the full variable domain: DSGVTQTPKHLITATGQRVTLRCSPRSGDLSVYWYQQSLDQGLQFLIQYYNGEERAKGNILERFSAQQFPDLHSELNLSSLELGDSALYFCASSVVTDTQYFGPGTRLTVL.

The CDR3 DNA follows: TGCGCCAGCAGCCAAGGACTCTCTCCGGGACAGATCTATGGCTACACCTTC. This encodes CASSQGLSPGQIYGYTF. The rearrangement joins TRBV4-1 to TRBJ1-2; TRBD1 matches at 7 bases. The germline V gene has CDR1 MGHRA and CDR2 YSYEKL. This CDR3 has 17 amino acids. J gave up 4 bases and V 1 base, and 12 bases lay outside the gene matches.

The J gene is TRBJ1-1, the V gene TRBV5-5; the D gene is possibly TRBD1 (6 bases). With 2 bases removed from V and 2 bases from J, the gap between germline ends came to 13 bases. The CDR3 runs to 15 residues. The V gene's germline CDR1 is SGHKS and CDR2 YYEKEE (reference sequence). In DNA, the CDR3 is TGTGCCAGCAGCTTTGGAGGGGGGGAAAACACTGAAGCTTTCTTT. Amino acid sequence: CASSFGGGENTEAFF. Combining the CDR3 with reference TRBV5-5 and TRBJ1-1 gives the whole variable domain DAGVTQSPTHLIKTRGQQVTLRCSPISGHKSVSWYQQVLGQGPQFIFQYYEKEERGRGNFPDRFSARQFPNYSSELNVNALLLGDSALYLCASSFGGGENTEAFFGQGTRLTVV.

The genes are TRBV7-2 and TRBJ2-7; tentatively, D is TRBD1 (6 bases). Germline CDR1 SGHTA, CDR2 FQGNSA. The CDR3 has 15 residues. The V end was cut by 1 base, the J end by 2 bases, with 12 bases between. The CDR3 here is CASSLGPRGTYEQYF. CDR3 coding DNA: TGTGCCAGCAGCTTAGGTCCCAGGGGTACCTACGAGCAGTACTTC.

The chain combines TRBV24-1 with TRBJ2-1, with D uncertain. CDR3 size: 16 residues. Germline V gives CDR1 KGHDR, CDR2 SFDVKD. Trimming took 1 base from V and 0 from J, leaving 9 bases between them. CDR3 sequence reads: CATSDFSDSSYNEQFF. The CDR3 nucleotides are TGTGCCACCAGTGATTTCTCCGATAGCTCCTACAATGAGCAGTTCTTC.

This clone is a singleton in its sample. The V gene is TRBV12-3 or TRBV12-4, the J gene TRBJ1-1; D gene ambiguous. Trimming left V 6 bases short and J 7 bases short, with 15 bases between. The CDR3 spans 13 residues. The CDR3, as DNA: TGTGCCAGCAGGGTGATCCTGACGGGTGAAGCTTTCTTT. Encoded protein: CASRVILTGEAFF.

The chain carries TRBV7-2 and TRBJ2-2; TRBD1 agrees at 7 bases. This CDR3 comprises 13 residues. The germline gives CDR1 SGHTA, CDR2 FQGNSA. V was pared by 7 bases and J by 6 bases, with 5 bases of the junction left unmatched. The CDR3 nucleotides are TGTGCCAGCATCGCAGGGGGTGCCGGGGAGCTGTTTTTT. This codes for CASIAGGAGELFF.

The CDR3 region is CASSLTQGFYGYTF. The CDR3 DNA sequence: TGTGCCAGCAGCTTAACACAGGGGTTCTATGGCTACACCTTC. The V call is TRBV7-9, the J call TRBJ1-2; 7 bases match TRBD1. V gave up 2 bases and J gave up 4 bases; unmatched junction bases: 4. Germline V lookup: CDR1 SEHNR, CDR2 FQNEAQ (reference sequence). The CDR3 spans 14 residues.

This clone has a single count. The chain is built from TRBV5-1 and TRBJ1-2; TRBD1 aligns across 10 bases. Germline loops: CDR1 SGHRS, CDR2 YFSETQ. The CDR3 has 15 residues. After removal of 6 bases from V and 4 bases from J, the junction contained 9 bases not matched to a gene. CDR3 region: CASTAGTGEAYGYTF. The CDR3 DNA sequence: TGCGCCAGCACTGCCGGGACAGGGGAGGCCTATGGCTACACCTTC.

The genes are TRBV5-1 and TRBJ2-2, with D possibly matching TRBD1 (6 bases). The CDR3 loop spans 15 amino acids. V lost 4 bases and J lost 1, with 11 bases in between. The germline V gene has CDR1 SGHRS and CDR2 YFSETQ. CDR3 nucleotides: TGCGCCAGCAGCACGGGACATATGAACACCGGGGAGCTGTTTTTT. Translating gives CASSTGHMNTGELFF. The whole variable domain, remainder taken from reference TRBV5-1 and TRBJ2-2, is KAGVTQTPRYLIKTRGQQVTLSCSPISGHRSVSWYQQTPGQGLQFLFEYFSETQRNKGNFPGRFSGRQFSNSRSEMNVSTLELGDSALYLCASSTGHMNTGELFFGEGSRLTVL.

CDR3 in DNA: TGTGCCACCAGTGAGCAGGGGAGACAGCCCCAGCATTTT. It encodes CATSEQGRQPQHF. The chain joins TRBV24-1 to TRBJ1-5, with a possible D match to TRBD1 (6 bases). The CDR3 loop spans 13 amino acids. Germline CDR1 and CDR2: KGHDR and SFDVKD. Trimming shortened V by 4 bases and J by 7 bases, and 10 bases separated the two germline ends.

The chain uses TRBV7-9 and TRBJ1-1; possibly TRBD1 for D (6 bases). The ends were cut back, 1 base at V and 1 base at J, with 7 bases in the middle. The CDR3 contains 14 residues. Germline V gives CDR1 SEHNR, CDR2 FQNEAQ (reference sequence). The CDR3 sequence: CASSLGTANTEAFF. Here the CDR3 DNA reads TGTGCCAGCAGCTTAGGGACAGCGAACACTGAAGCTTTCTTT.

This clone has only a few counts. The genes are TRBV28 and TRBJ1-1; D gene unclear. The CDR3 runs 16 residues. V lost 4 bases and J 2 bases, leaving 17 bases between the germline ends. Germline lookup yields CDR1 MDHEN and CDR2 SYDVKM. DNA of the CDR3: TGTGCCAGCAGTTCACGCCCCGGTGGGGTAAACACTGAAGCTTTCTTT. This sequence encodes CASSSRPGGVNTEAFF.

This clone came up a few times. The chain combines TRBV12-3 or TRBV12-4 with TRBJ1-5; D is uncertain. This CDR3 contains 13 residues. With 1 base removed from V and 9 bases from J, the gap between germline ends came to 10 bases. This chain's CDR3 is CASSLGAKGPQHF. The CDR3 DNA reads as TGTGCCAGCAGTTTAGGCGCTAAAGGGCCCCAGCATTTT.

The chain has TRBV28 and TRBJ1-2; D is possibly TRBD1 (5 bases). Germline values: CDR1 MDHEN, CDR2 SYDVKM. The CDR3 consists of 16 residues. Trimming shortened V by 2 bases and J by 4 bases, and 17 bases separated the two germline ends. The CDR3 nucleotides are TGTGCCAGCAGTTTAATTCTTTCGCGGGGGACCTATGGCTACACCTTC. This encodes CASSLILSRGTYGYTF.

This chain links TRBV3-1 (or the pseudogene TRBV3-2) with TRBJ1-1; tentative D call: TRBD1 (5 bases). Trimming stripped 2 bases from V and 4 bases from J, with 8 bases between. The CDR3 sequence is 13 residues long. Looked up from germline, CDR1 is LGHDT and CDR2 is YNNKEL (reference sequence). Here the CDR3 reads CASSQRTSTEAFF. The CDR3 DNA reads TGTGCCAGCAGCCAAAGGACATCCACTGAAGCTTTCTTT.

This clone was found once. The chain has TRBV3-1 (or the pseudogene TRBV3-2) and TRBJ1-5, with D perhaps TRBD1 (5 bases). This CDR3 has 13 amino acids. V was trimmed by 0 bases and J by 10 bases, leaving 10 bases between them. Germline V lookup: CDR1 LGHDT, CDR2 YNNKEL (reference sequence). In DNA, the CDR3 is TGTGCCAGCAGCCAAGAGGGAAGGGGTCCCCAGCATTTT. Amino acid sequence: CASSQEGRGPQHF.

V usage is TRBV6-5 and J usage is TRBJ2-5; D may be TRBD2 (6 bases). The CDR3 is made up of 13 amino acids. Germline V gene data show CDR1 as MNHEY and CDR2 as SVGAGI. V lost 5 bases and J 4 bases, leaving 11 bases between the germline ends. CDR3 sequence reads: CASSSSGTETQYF. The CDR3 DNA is TGTGCCAGCAGTAGTAGCGGCACAGAGACCCAGTACTTC.

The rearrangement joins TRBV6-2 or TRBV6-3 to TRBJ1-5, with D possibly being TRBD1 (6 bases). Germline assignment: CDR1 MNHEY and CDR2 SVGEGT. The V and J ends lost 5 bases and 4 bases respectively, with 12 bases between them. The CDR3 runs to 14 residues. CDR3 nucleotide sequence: TGTGCCAGCAGTCCCCACAGGGAAAATCAGCCCCAGCATTTT. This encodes CASSPHRENQPQHF.

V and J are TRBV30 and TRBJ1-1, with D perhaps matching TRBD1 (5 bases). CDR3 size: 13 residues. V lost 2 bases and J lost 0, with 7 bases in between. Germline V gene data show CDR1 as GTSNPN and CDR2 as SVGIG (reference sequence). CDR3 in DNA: TGTGCCTGGAGTAGGGACCTGAACACTGAAGCTTTCTTT. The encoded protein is CAWSRDLNTEAFF.

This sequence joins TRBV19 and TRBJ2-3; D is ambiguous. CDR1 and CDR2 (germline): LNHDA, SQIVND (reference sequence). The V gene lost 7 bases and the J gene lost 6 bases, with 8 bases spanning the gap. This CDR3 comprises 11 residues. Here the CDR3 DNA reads TGTGCCAGTACCGACCGGGATACGCAGTATTTT. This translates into CASTDRDTQYF.

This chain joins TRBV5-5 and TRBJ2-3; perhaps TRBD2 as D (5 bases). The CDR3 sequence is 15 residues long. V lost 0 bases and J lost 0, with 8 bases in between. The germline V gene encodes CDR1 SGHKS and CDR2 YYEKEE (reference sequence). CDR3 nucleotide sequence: TGTGCCAGCAGCTTGGGCGGGTCTAGCACAGATACGCAGTATTTT. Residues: CASSLGGSSTDTQYF.